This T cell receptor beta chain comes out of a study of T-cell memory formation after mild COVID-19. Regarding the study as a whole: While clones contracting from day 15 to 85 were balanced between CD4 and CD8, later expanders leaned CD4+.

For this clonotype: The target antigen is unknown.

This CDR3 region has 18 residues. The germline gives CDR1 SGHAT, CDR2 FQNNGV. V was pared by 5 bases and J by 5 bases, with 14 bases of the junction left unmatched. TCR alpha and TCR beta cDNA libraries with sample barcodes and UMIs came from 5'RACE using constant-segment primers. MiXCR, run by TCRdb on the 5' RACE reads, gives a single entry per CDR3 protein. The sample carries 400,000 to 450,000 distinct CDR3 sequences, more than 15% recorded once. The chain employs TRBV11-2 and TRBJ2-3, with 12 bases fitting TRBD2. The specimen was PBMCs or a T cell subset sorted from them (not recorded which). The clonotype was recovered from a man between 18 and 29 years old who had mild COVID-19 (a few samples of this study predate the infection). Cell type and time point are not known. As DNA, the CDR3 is TGTGCCAGCAGCCATCTCGGGGCTAGCGGGGGGGCCGTAGATACGCAGTATTTT. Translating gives CASSHLGASGGAVDTQYF.